The 14 T cell receptor beta chains presented below share a single source sample, sequenced in a study of response to subunit inactivated influenza vaccine. MiXCR, run by TCRdb on the RT-PCR reads, gives a single entry per CDR3 protein. The repertoire holds about half a million distinct CDR3 sequences, with around 9.9% as singletons. The sequenced sample was PBMCs from blood, obtained 35 to 45 days after vaccination. These receptors came from a man between 50 and 59 years old who received an inactivated influenza vaccine.

The chain couples TRBV4-3 to TRBJ2-6; D not resolved. In germline, CDR1 is LGHNA, CDR2 YSLEER. The germline V and J ends were trimmed by 0 bases and 0 bases, with 9 bases remaining between them. The CDR3 is made up of 17 amino acids. The CDR3 nucleotides read TGCGCCAGCAGCCAAGAAGAAGGAAGCTCTGGGGCCAACGTCCTGACTTTC. Translating gives CASSQEEGSSGANVLTF.

The chain couples TRBV19 to TRBJ1-2, with 8 bases identical to TRBD1. Trimming at V came to 4 bases and at J to 5 bases, leaving 9 bases not matched to a gene. Per germline, CDR1 LNHDA and CDR2 SQIVND (reference sequence). CDR3 size: 15 residues. The CDR3, as DNA: TGTGCCAGTAGTAAAGGACAGGGCCAAGGGTATGGCTACACCTTC. Translated, it gives CASSKGQGQGYGYTF.

The table lists this clonotype with a few counts. The chain uses TRBV20-1 and TRBJ2-1; TRBD2 aligns across 12 bases. Trimming took 6 bases from V and 4 from J; bases not matched to a gene: 7. CDR3 length equals 15 residues. Germline assignment: CDR1 DFQATT and CDR2 SNEGSKA (reference sequence). The CDR3 here is CSAGPTSGGYNEQFF. In DNA form, the CDR3 reads TGCAGTGCGGGCCCGACTAGCGGGGGATACAATGAGCAGTTCTTC.

This clonotype was seen a handful of times. V usage is TRBV25-1 and J usage is TRBJ2-1; 9 bases match TRBD2. Germline CDR1 reads MGHDK; CDR2 reads SYGVNS. The CDR3 loop spans 15 amino acids. V dropped 4 bases and J dropped 6; count of bases not matched to a gene: 7. CDR3: CASSVSGGSRNEQFF. CDR3 nucleotide sequence: TGTGCCAGCAGTGTGAGCGGGGGGTCGCGCAATGAGCAGTTCTTC.

The V call is TRBV5-6, the J call TRBJ2-1; weak D call: TRBD2 (6 bases). Germline V CDR1 and CDR2: SGHDT, YYEEEE. CDR3 size: 15 residues. V dropped 5 bases and J dropped 9 bases, with 21 bases sitting between them. CDR3: CASRPTGALSGEQFF. CDR3 coding DNA: TGTGCCAGCAGGCCTACCGGGGCCCTTAGCGGTGAGCAGTTCTTC.

The rearrangement joins TRBV7-9 to TRBJ2-7, with 7 nucleotides matching TRBD1. The CDR3 runs 14 residues. Trimming cost V 4 bases and J 2 bases; bases outside gene matches: 5. Germline V gives CDR1 SEHNR, CDR2 FQNEAQ (reference sequence). CDR3 DNA sequence: TGTGCCAGCAGCTCGTCCGGGACAGCCTACGAGCAGTACTTC. Protein product: CASSSSGTAYEQYF.

This sequence joins TRBV10-3 and TRBJ1-6, with 9 bases matching TRBD1. Trimming at V came to 3 bases and at J to 7 bases, leaving 7 bases not matched to a gene. This CDR3 comprises 16 residues. Germline loops: CDR1 ENHRY, CDR2 SYGVKD. CDR3 DNA sequence: TGTGCCATCAGTGATCGGGGACAGGGCCCGAATTCACCCCTCCACTTT. It yields the protein CAISDRGQGPNSPLHF.

CDR3 sequence (DNA): TGTGCCACCAGCAGACCCGGAGGGAGGGAGGGCCTAAAAAACGAGCAGTACTTC. It encodes CATSRPGGREGLKNEQYF. The chain links TRBV15 to TRBJ2-7; 7 nucleotides align to TRBD2. The germline V gene encodes CDR1 LNHNV and CDR2 YYDKDF (reference sequence). The ends lost 2 bases at V and 5 bases at J; junction bases unmatched: 18. This CDR3 has 18 residues.

This clonotype was picked up many times. The chain is built from TRBV3-1 and TRBJ2-1; 8 nucleotides match TRBD1. This CDR3 comprises 13 residues. The germline CDR1 and CDR2 sequences are LGHDT and YNNKEL (reference sequence). J lost 10 bases, V lost 3 bases, and 5 bases had no gene match. CDR3: CASSQGGTGEQFF. The CDR3 DNA reads as TGTGCCAGCAGCCAGGGCGGGACAGGAGAGCAGTTCTTC.

The chain carries TRBV20-1 and TRBJ1-5; D is unclear. Looked up from germline, CDR1 is DFQATT and CDR2 is SNEGSKA (reference sequence). CDR3 size: 16 residues. Trimming shortened V by 3 bases and J by 0 bases, and 15 bases separated the two germline ends. CDR3 in amino acids: CSARVDLGNSNQPQHF. As DNA, the CDR3 is TGCAGTGCTAGGGTTGATCTGGGAAATAGCAATCAGCCCCAGCATTTT.

This clonotype was counted only a few times. Here the CDR3 reads CAIRDRVDGYTF. CDR3 DNA sequence: TGTGCCATCAGGGACAGGGTGGATGGCTACACCTTC. The chain is built from TRBV10-3 and TRBJ1-2; 8 positions match TRBD1. The V gene's germline CDR1 is ENHRY and CDR2 SYGVKD. With V trimmed by 6 bases and J by 6 bases, 3 bases remained unmatched. The CDR3 contains 12 residues.

This clonotype was counted many times. V is TRBV7-2 and J is TRBJ2-5; 11 nucleotides agree with TRBD1. Looked up from germline, CDR1 is SGHTA and CDR2 is FQGNSA. Unmatched junction bases numbered 8, after V lost 6 bases and J lost 5 bases. The CDR3 has 15 residues. Here the CDR3 reads CASREGQGAFETQYF. CDR3 coding DNA: TGTGCCAGCAGGGAAGGACAGGGGGCTTTTGAGACCCAGTACTTC.

The rearrangement links TRBV7-8 to TRBJ1-1; D remains ambiguous. CDR3 size: 15 residues. Germline CDR1 SGHVS, CDR2 FQNEAQ. V lost 5 bases to trimming and J lost 0 bases, with 13 bases between them. CDR3 nucleotide sequence: TGTGCCAGCAGCGTACGAGGAGGAATGAACACTGAAGCTTTCTTT. It codes for CASSVRGGMNTEAFF.

This clonotype showed up many times. The rearrangement joins TRBV20-1 to TRBJ2-3, with D tentatively TRBD2 (6 bases). There are 12 residues in the CDR3. Germline lookup yields CDR1 DFQATT and CDR2 SNEGSKA (reference sequence). Trimming removed 5 bases from V and 7 bases from J, with 13 bases in between. CDR3: CSASSATHTQYF. For the CDR3, the DNA is TGCAGTGCTTCTAGCGCGACCCATACGCAGTATTTT.